These 31 T cell receptor beta chains were all obtained from the same sample, sequenced in a study of blood T cell repertoires in COVID-19. Sequenced by immunoSEQ multiplex PCR; TCRdb stores in-frame clones only, minus some. Altogether 200,000 to 250,000 clones are present, around 87% being singletons, with the ten largest covering more than 2.5%. The sample taken for sequencing was peripheral blood. These receptors came from a young woman who had recovered from COVID-19.

This clone was found once. This chain joins TRBV7-6 and TRBJ1-4; weak D call: TRBD1 (6 bases). The V gene's germline CDR1 is SGHVS and CDR2 FNYEAQ. V shed 2 bases and J shed 7 bases, with 20 bases lying between them. The CDR3 has 17 residues. The CDR3 protein is CASSLIPSGGAGEKLFF. In DNA, the CDR3 is TGTGCCAGCAGCTTAATTCCAAGCGGGGGGGCAGGTGAAAAACTGTTTTTT.

The genes are TRBV4-2 and TRBJ2-5; 11 bases fit TRBD2. The CDR3 has 17 residues. Looked up from germline, CDR1 is LGHNA and CDR2 is YNFKEQ. With V trimmed by 4 bases and J by 0 bases, 7 bases remained unmatched. CDR3 DNA sequence: TGTGCCAGCAGCCCCCGGGCTAGCGGGAGGTACCAAGAGACCCAGTACTTC. As protein: CASSPRASGRYQETQYF.

The V gene is TRBV5-4, the J gene TRBJ2-3; 10 bases are shared with TRBD2. There are 17 residues in the CDR3. The ends lost 2 bases at V and 6 bases at J; junction bases unmatched: 12. Germline CDR1 and CDR2: SGHNT and YYREEE (reference sequence). The CDR3 region has the DNA TGTGCCAGCAGCTTCGGGACTAGCGTTGAGGGTCGGGATACGCAGTATTTT. It yields the protein CASSFGTSVEGRDTQYF.

The chain employs TRBV9 and TRBJ2-3; 7 bases are shared with TRBD1. This CDR3 is 16 amino acids long. CDR1 is SGDLS, CDR2 YYNGEE, per germline. V dropped 1 base and J dropped 1; count of bases not matched to a gene: 6. CDR3 region: CASSVTSGQGTDTQYF. The CDR3 nucleotides are TGTGCCAGCAGCGTAACCAGTGGACAGGGCACAGATACGCAGTATTTT.

This chain links TRBV19 with TRBJ1-1; 12 bases line up with TRBD1. Looked up from germline, CDR1 is LNHDA and CDR2 is SQIVND (reference sequence). This CDR3 contains 18 residues. J lost 3 bases, V lost 6 bases, and 14 bases had no gene match. CDR3 DNA sequence: TGTGCCAGTAGACCTGCGGGACAGGGGGCGCGTAGGTACACTGAAGCTTTCTTT. It is translated as CASRPAGQGARRYTEAFF.

The sample holds one count of this clone. The chain has TRBV7-2 and TRBJ2-7; D is unclear. From germline, CDR1 is SGHTA and CDR2 FQGNSA. The CDR3 runs to 15 residues. V was clipped by 5 bases and J by 1 base, with 15 bases between them. The CDR3 reads CASSKQSYVSYEQYF. CDR3 DNA: TGTGCCAGCAGCAAACAGAGCTATGTATCCTACGAGCAGTACTTC.

The chain couples TRBV6-5 to TRBJ1-2, with TRBD1 matching 7 bases. The CDR3 consists of 15 residues. Per the germline V gene, CDR1 is MNHEY and CDR2 is SVGAGI. The ends lost 6 bases at V and 0 bases at J; junction bases unmatched: 7. CDR3 DNA: TGTGCCAGCAGGCTTTCGAGGGGGCCTAACTATGGCTACACCTTC. Protein: CASRLSRGPNYGYTF.

The rearrangement links TRBV19 to TRBJ1-6, with D tentatively TRBD1 (6 bases). The CDR3 runs 14 residues. Germline V lookup: CDR1 LNHDA, CDR2 SQIVND (reference sequence). Between the trimmed V and J ends, which lost 6 bases and 8 bases, there was a span of 14 bases. The CDR3 region is CASSHRAPDSPLHF. In nucleotides, the CDR3 is TGTGCCAGTAGCCACAGGGCACCCGATTCACCCCTCCACTTT.

The rearrangement joins TRBV10-3 to TRBJ2-7, with D possibly TRBD1 on 6 matching bases. Germline CDR1 reads ENHRY; CDR2 reads SYGVKD. The CDR3 loop spans 13 amino acids. With 8 bases removed from V and 5 bases from J, the gap between germline ends came to 16 bases. CDR3 protein: CAIGRGDNDEQYF. CDR3 coding DNA: TGTGCCATCGGACGAGGGGACAACGACGAGCAGTACTTC.

In its sample, this clone was seen once. The chain recombines TRBV14 with TRBJ1-1; 8 bases agree with TRBD1. V gave up 3 bases and J gave up 4 bases; unmatched junction bases: 4. The CDR3 loop spans 14 amino acids. Germline V CDR1 and CDR2: SGHDN, FVKESK. This CDR3 reads CASSQVTGGTEAFF. CDR3 DNA sequence: TGTGCCAGCAGCCAGGTCACAGGGGGCACTGAAGCTTTCTTT.

The sample holds a few counts of this clone. The chain has TRBV19 and TRBJ2-6; tentatively, D is TRBD1 (5 bases). Germline assignment: CDR1 LNHDA and CDR2 SQIVND (reference sequence). The CDR3 covers 16 residues. V was shortened by 6 bases and J by 0 bases, with 12 bases between the two germline ends. The CDR3 coding sequence is TGTGCCAGTAGGTCCCCAGGGCACTCTGGGGCCAACGTCCTGACTTTC. Its protein is CASRSPGHSGANVLTF. Variable domain in full (rest from reference TRBV19 and TRBJ2-6): DGGITQSPKYLFRKEGQNVTLSCEQNLNHDAMYWYRQDPGQGLRLIYYSQIVNDFQKGDIAEGYSVSREKKESFPLTVTSAQKNPTAFYLCASRSPGHSGANVLTFGAGSRLTVL.

This clone showed up just a few times. J is TRBJ2-2 and V is TRBV5-1; TRBD2 might be the D (5 bases). V was cut by 3 bases and J by 1 base, with 13 bases left in between. The CDR3 has 16 amino acids. Germline V gene lookup returns CDR1 SGHRS and CDR2 YFSETQ. CDR3 nucleotides: TGCGCCAGCAGCTCGATAGGACGGGGGAACACCGGGGAGCTGTTTTTT. Its translation: CASSSIGRGNTGELFF. Filled out from reference TRBV5-1 and TRBJ2-2, the complete variable domain reads KAGVTQTPRYLIKTRGQQVTLSCSPISGHRSVSWYQQTPGQGLQFLFEYFSETQRNKGNFPGRFSGRQFSNSRSEMNVSTLELGDSALYLCASSSIGRGNTGELFFGEGSRLTVL.

The chain has TRBV7-7 and TRBJ1-6, with 9 bases identical to TRBD1. The length of the CDR3 is 17 residues. The germline CDR1 and CDR2 sequences are SSHAT and FNYEAQ (reference sequence). The ends lost 1 base at V and 7 bases at J; junction bases unmatched: 8. CDR3 amino acids: CASSLVGDRVENSPLHF. For the CDR3, the DNA is TGTGCCAGCAGCTTAGTGGGGGACAGGGTTGAAAATTCACCCCTCCACTTT.

The chain employs TRBV9 and TRBJ2-5; 8 nucleotides match TRBD2. The germline V gene has CDR1 SGDLS and CDR2 YYNGEE. The V segment lost 3 bases and the J segment 4 bases; nucleotides outside the gene matches: 8. The CDR3 spans 15 residues. The CDR3 DNA reads TGTGCCAGCAGCGGAATCGGGGGGGCCAGAGAGACCCAGTACTTC. Translated: CASSGIGGARETQYF.

The gene calls are TRBV5-1 and TRBJ2-5; 10 bases align to TRBD2. Trimming cost V 6 bases and J 2 bases; bases outside gene matches: 7. The germline V gene has CDR1 SGHRS and CDR2 YFSETQ. The CDR3 is 15 amino acids. This CDR3 reads CASTQAGGIQETQYF. The CDR3 DNA reads TGCGCCAGCACCCAAGCGGGGGGGATACAAGAGACCCAGTACTTC.

V and J are TRBV9 and TRBJ1-2; TRBD1 matches at 8 bases. CDR1 and CDR2 from the germline V gene are SGDLS and YYNGEE. The CDR3 runs to 15 residues. V was clipped by 4 bases and J by 8 bases; unmatched bases: 13. The CDR3 is CASSTRQGMIQGYTF. The DNA for the CDR3 is TGTGCCAGCAGCACCCGACAGGGGATGATTCAGGGCTACACCTTC.

The chain uses TRBV2 and TRBJ1-6, with 7 bases fitting TRBD1. The CDR3 contains 13 residues. The junction had 4 bases not matched to a gene; V was cut back by 4 bases and J by 10 bases. Germline CDR1 SNHLY, CDR2 FYNNEI. CDR3 DNA sequence: TGTGCCAGCAGTGGACAGGGAAGGTCACCCCTCCACTTT. Translation: CASSGQGRSPLHF.

The chain links TRBV6-1 to TRBJ1-6; TRBD1 might be the D (6 bases). The CDR3 runs to 17 residues. Trimming pared 2 bases from V and 7 bases from J, leaving 18 bases between. Germline V gene lookup returns CDR1 MNHNS and CDR2 SASEGT. The CDR3 DNA sequence: TGTGCCAGCAGTGAATCGGGGGGGGCGAGTAACAATTCACCCCTCCACTTT. Translation: CASSESGGASNNSPLHF.

This rearrangement joins TRBV18 to TRBJ2-3; D is possibly TRBD2 (5 bases). From germline, CDR1 is KGHSH and CDR2 LQKENI. Trimming cost V 5 bases and J 0 bases, with 9 bases left between them. This CDR3 comprises 14 residues. The CDR3 here is CASSRGPSTDTQYF. CDR3 sequence (DNA): TGTGCCAGCTCAAGAGGGCCAAGCACAGATACGCAGTATTTT.

For this clone: Germline and junction disagree at one end, which may indicate a read error. This sequence joins TRBV7-3 and TRBJ1-3; D is perhaps TRBD1 (5 bases). Germline V gene sequence: CDR1 SGHTA, CDR2 FQGTGA. The CDR3 loop spans 15 amino acids. The CDR3 reads CSMQRDSLSGNTIYF. The CDR3 DNA reads TGCTCTATGCAGCGGGACTCCTTGAGTGGAAACACCATATATTTT.

The chain joins TRBV7-2 to TRBJ2-3; 11 bases line up with TRBD2. Trimming removed 0 bases from V and 9 bases from J; junction bases left unmatched: 2. The CDR3 sequence is 14 residues long. Germline CDR1 SGHTA, CDR2 FQGNSA. For the CDR3, the DNA is TGTGCCAGCAGCTTAGCCCTAGCGGGGGGAACGCAGTATTTT. Its translation is CASSLALAGGTQYF.

The chain joins TRBV27 to TRBJ2-6; a weak D match, TRBD1 (6 bases). CDR3 length: 21 residues. V was trimmed by 1 base and J by 0 bases, leaving 22 bases between them. Per the germline V gene, CDR1 is MNHEY and CDR2 is SMNVEV (reference sequence). The CDR3 coding sequence is TGTGCCAGCAGTTTATACCCACACCCGACAGGTACTCGCTCTGGGGCCAACGTCCTGACTTTC. As protein: CASSLYPHPTGTRSGANVLTF.

Here the CDR3 reads CAINKGLAGTDTQYF. The CDR3 DNA is TGTGCCATCAACAAGGGACTAGCGGGTACAGATACGCAGTATTTT. The V call is TRBV10-3, the J call TRBJ2-3; 12 bases agree with TRBD2. CDR1 and CDR2 (germline): ENHRY, SYGVKD. Trimming cost V 7 bases and J 3 bases; bases outside gene matches: 5. This CDR3 has 15 residues.

The V gene is TRBV19, the J gene TRBJ1-4, with D maybe TRBD1 (5 bases). In germline, CDR1 is LNHDA, CDR2 SQIVND (reference sequence). Trimming took 1 base from V and 9 from J, leaving 18 bases between them. The CDR3 contains 16 residues. This chain's CDR3 is CASSIATGLPMKKLFF. The CDR3 nucleotides read TGTGCCAGTAGTATAGCAACGGGACTGCCTATGAAAAAACTGTTTTTT.

The V gene is TRBV6-5, the J gene TRBJ1-3, with a possible D match to TRBD1 (6 bases). CDR3 length equals 14 residues. The germline V gene has CDR1 MNHEY and CDR2 SVGAGI. Trimming pared 2 bases from V and 2 bases from J, leaving 7 bases between. The CDR3 protein is CASSYGTPGNTIYF. Here the CDR3 DNA reads TGTGCCAGCAGTTACGGGACACCTGGAAACACCATATATTTT.

V usage is TRBV20-1 and J usage is TRBJ2-7, with TRBD1 matching over 7 bases. Losses at the gene ends were 3 bases for V and 5 bases for J; bases not matched to a gene: 13. CDR1 is DFQATT and CDR2 is SNEGSKA in the germline V gene (reference sequence). The CDR3 runs 15 residues. CDR3 coding DNA: TGCAGTGCTAGTTCCGGAGACAGGGTCGCCCACGAGCAGTACTTC. Protein product: CSASSGDRVAHEQYF.

This rearrangement joins TRBV24-1 to TRBJ2-2; D remains ambiguous. V dropped 7 bases and J dropped 0 bases, with 5 bases sitting between them. The length of the CDR3 is 13 residues. Looked up from germline, CDR1 is KGHDR and CDR2 is SFDVKD. For the CDR3, the DNA is TGTGCCACCAGAGCCGCGAACACCGGGGAGCTGTTTTTT. This codes for CATRAANTGELFF.

CDR3 sequence (DNA): TGTGCCAGCAGCTTTCTGGGACAGGGCTCATATGGCACTGAAGCTTTCTTT. Translated: CASSFLGQGSYGTEAFF. This chain joins TRBV5-6 and TRBJ1-1, with 9 bases fitting TRBD1. This CDR3 spans 17 amino acids. V gave up 2 bases and J gave up 4 bases; unmatched junction bases: 12. Germline V gene lookup returns CDR1 SGHDT and CDR2 YYEEEE.

Only a few counts were recorded for this clone. The chain recombines TRBV29-1 with TRBJ1-2; 9 bases align to TRBD1. This CDR3 is built from 13 residues. Germline assignment: CDR1 SQVTM and CDR2 ANQGSEA. Germline trimming cut 5 bases from V and 5 bases from J; bases unmatched to any gene: 6. For the CDR3, the DNA is TGCAGCGTTACCCGGGGACAGGGATATGGCTACACCTTC. Protein: CSVTRGQGYGYTF.

The chain has TRBV9 and TRBJ2-3; maybe TRBD2 (7 bases). Looked up from germline, CDR1 is SGDLS and CDR2 is YYNGEE. This CDR3 has 16 residues. V lost 4 bases and J lost 6, with 21 bases in between. The CDR3 loop is CASSSMDGGGGDTQYF. In DNA, the CDR3 is TGTGCCAGCAGCTCCATGGATGGGGGGGGCGGCGATACGCAGTATTTT.

The chain has TRBV5-1 and TRBJ2-3; D ambiguous. Germline V gene sequence: CDR1 SGHRS, CDR2 YFSETQ. Trimming took off 2 bases at V and 6 bases at J, with 7 bases between the two ends. This CDR3 has 12 amino acids. CDR3 bases: TGCGCCAGCAGCTTCGATCGGGATACGCAGTATTTT. Translation: CASSFDRDTQYF.